The rows below give T cell receptor beta chains drawn from one sample of a study of T cell changes during pregnancy in multiple sclerosis. TCRdb's copy holds only in-frame clones and misses some; the assay was immunoSEQ multiplex PCR. This table has some 87,000 clones, 90% to 95% appearing once. Sequenced here: peripheral blood, sampled in the second trimester of pregnancy. Receptors were obtained from a female donor with multiple sclerosis, enrolled in a pregnancy study. The CDR3 runs from the conserved cysteine through the conserved F or W.

j_gene: TRBJ1-5; v_gene: TRBV27; CDR3aa: CASSTRRQEGQPQHF
j_gene: TRBJ1-5; v_gene: TRBV28; CDR3aa: CASSTWTDNSNQPQHF
j_gene: TRBJ1-1; v_gene: TRBV29-1; CDR3aa: CSVEYKMSTEAFF
j_gene: TRBJ2-2; v_gene: TRBV6-4; CDR3aa: CASSDLDSTGELFF
j_gene: TRBJ1-2; v_gene: TRBV10-2; CDR3aa: CASRVDRGSYGYTF
j_gene: TRBJ2-3; v_gene: TRBV5-1; CDR3aa: CASSLGTSGNTDTQYF
j_gene: TRBJ2-5; v_gene: TRBV30; CDR3aa: CAWSAGQETQYF
j_gene: TRBJ1-2; v_gene: TRBV7-9; CDR3aa: CASSEDRGLLGGYTF
j_gene: TRBJ2-5; v_gene: TRBV5-4; CDR3aa: CASRRQGSGETQYF
j_gene: TRBJ2-7; v_gene: TRBV4-2; CDR3aa: CASSQDRASDEQYF
j_gene: TRBJ1-1; v_gene: TRBV5-5; CDR3aa: CASSLDMNTEAFF
j_gene: TRBJ2-1; v_gene: TRBV7-2; CDR3aa: CASRHGLAVYNEQFF
j_gene: TRBJ1-1; v_gene: TRBV27; CDR3aa: CASSHYMGQGTPEAFF
j_gene: TRBJ1-4; v_gene: TRBV7-8; CDR3aa: CASSERTGGPTREKLFF
j_gene: TRBJ1-2; v_gene: TRBV20-1; CDR3aa: CSAQTGVGYTF
j_gene: TRBJ2-7; v_gene: TRBV18; CDR3aa: CASSPGTSDHEQYF
j_gene: TRBJ1-1; v_gene: TRBV6-1; CDR3aa: CASTKNTEAFF
j_gene: TRBJ1-5; v_gene: TRBV27; CDR3aa: CASSYTGGNQPQHF
j_gene: TRBJ2-5; v_gene: TRBV27; CDR3aa: CASTPRGAGGLETQYF
j_gene: TRBJ2-1; v_gene: TRBV25-1; CDR3aa: CASSELRGSYNEQFF
j_gene: TRBJ2-7; v_gene: TRBV11-2; CDR3aa: CASSNRGHEQYF
j_gene: TRBJ2-4; v_gene: TRBV2; CDR3aa: CASSETVGRPLTIQYF